The clone carrying this T cell receptor (beta chain) occurred many times. Its antigen is unknown. Germline values: CDR1 SGHDT, CDR2 YYEEEE. The CDR3 extends over 17 amino acids. Between the trimmed V and J ends, which lost 0 bases and 0 bases, there was a span of 13 bases. Every TCR cDNA molecule bore its own unique molecular identifier. Each CDR3 protein gets one entry after TCRdb re-called the 5' RACE reads with MiXCR. The table records 4,000 to 5,000 distinct CDR3 sequences, 9.8% of them present only once. Time point indicated: sample taken at primary tumor resection. Unsorted tumor, nontumor lung tissue or cryopreserved PBMC supplied the whole RNA. The cohort: over 70 early-stage, untreated non-small cell lung cancer patients. These data originate in a study of spatial heterogeneity in lung cancer. Findings of the study overall: TCRs found ubiquitously expanded in tumor appeared in blood more at resection than at follow-up.

Sample: PBMCs, taken at surgery. The chain uses TRBV5-6 and TRBJ2-1; perhaps TRBD1 as D (6 bases). The sequence derives from a male donor with early-stage non-small cell lung cancer. The CDR3 bases are TGTGCCAGCAGCTTGGCCGGGACAAAGAGCTCCTACAATGAGCAGTTCTTC. The encoded protein is CASSLAGTKSSYNEQFF. The full variable domain, in which reference TRBV5-6 and TRBJ2-1 provide the parts outside the CDR3, is DAGVTQSPTHLIKTRGQQVTLRCSPKSGHDTVSWYQQALGQGPQFIFQYYEEEERQRGNFPDRFSGHQFPNYSSELNVNALLLGDSALYLCASSLAGTKSSYNEQFFGPGTRLTVL.